Each of the 8 T cell receptor beta chains below was sequenced from the same sample in a study of blood T cell repertoires in COVID-19. Clones were read by immunoSEQ multiplex PCR, and TCRdb kept only the in-frame ones, dropping some. The sample shows 350,000 to 450,000 clones, approximately 92% of them seen only once. Specimen: PBMCs or T cells enriched from blood (not recorded which). All receptors derive from a man aged 25-45 years who had recovered from COVID-19.

V and J are TRBV10-2 and TRBJ1-1; tentative D call: TRBD1 (5 bases). Germline V gene lookup returns CDR1 WSHSY and CDR2 SAAADI. The ends were cut back, 6 bases at V and 3 bases at J, with 14 bases in the middle. The CDR3 extends over 14 amino acids. Here the CDR3 reads CASSLGPGDTEAFF. DNA for the CDR3: TGCGCCAGCAGCCTCGGGCCGGGGGACACTGAAGCTTTCTTT.

V usage is TRBV10-2 and J usage is TRBJ2-3, with 9 bases fitting TRBD1. Germline loops: CDR1 WSHSY, CDR2 SAAADI. The CDR3 is 13 residues long. Germline trimming cut 10 bases from V and 2 bases from J; bases unmatched to any gene: 4. CDR3 sequence (DNA): TGCGCCACAGGGACAGGGAACACAGATACGCAGTATTTT. As protein: CATGTGNTDTQYF.

This clone came up a few times. V gene TRBV19 combines with J gene TRBJ2-7; unclear D gene. V dropped 3 bases and J dropped 2 bases, with 11 bases sitting between them. CDR1 and CDR2 (germline): LNHDA, SQIVND (reference sequence). The CDR3 runs 14 residues. The CDR3 region is CASSINGFAYEQYF. CDR3 sequence (DNA): TGTGCCAGTAGTATTAACGGGTTCGCCTACGAGCAGTACTTC. Full variable domain (outside the CDR3, taken from reference TRBV19 and TRBJ2-7): DGGITQSPKYLFRKEGQNVTLSCEQNLNHDAMYWYRQDPGQGLRLIYYSQIVNDFQKGDIAEGYSVSREKKESFPLTVTSAQKNPTAFYLCASSINGFAYEQYFGPGTRLTVT.

The rearrangement joins TRBV21-1 to TRBJ1-4. TRBV21-1 is reported as a pseudogene. CDR3 size: 15 residues. In DNA form, the CDR3 reads TGTGCCAGCAGCCGGGTGAGGGCAACTAATGAAAAACTGTTTTTT. Protein product: CASSRVRATNEKLFF.

V is TRBV3-1 (or the pseudogene TRBV3-2) and J is TRBJ1-1, with D maybe TRBD1 (5 bases). This CDR3 has 15 residues. The V end lost 1 base, the J end lost 2 bases, and 11 bases lay between the germline ends. Germline values: CDR1 LGHDT, CDR2 YNNKEL (reference sequence). The CDR3 nucleotides are TGTGCCAGCAGCCAAGGTTTCGGGGGAAACACTGAAGCTTTCTTT. Protein: CASSQGFGGNTEAFF.

The CDR3 protein is CASSDIFLAEGGDTQYF. In DNA, the CDR3 is TGTGCCAGTAGCGACATTTTCCTAGCGGAGGGAGGGGATACGCAGTATTTT. The V and J genes are TRBV19 and TRBJ2-3; 7 nucleotides match TRBD2. Germline values: CDR1 LNHDA, CDR2 SQIVND (reference sequence). Losses at the gene ends were 6 bases for V and 6 bases for J; bases not matched to a gene: 18. The CDR3 consists of 17 residues.

The V call is TRBV5-1, the J call TRBJ1-5, with D possibly matching TRBD1 (5 bases). Looked up from germline, CDR1 is SGHRS and CDR2 is YFSETQ. This CDR3 spans 15 amino acids. V was trimmed by 0 bases and J by 6 bases, leaving 13 bases between them. This CDR3 reads CASSLAGGVAQPQHF. CDR3 DNA: TGCGCCAGCAGCTTGGCCGGGGGGGTCGCTCAGCCCCAGCATTTT.

V usage is TRBV5-4 and J usage is TRBJ1-2; TRBD1 matches at 9 bases. Germline CDR1 is SGHNT and CDR2 is YYREEE (reference sequence). The CDR3 loop spans 15 amino acids. Unmatched junction bases numbered 8, after V lost 3 bases and J lost 5 bases. The CDR3 sequence is CASSSPGQGYYGYTF. The CDR3 DNA reads as TGTGCCAGCAGCTCCCCGGGACAGGGTTATTATGGCTACACCTTC.